Listed here are 21 T cell receptor beta chains from one sample, sequenced in a study of OX40 agonist ivuxolimab in advanced cancers. TCRdb's copy holds only in-frame clones and misses some; the assay was immunoSEQ multiplex PCR. In the table there are 60,000 to 95,000 clones, less than 90% of which are singletons. Specimen: CD4+ or CD8+ T cells sorted from blood, collected in a trial of the OX40 agonist ivuxolimab. All receptors come from an adult with an advanced solid tumor such as melanoma, head and neck, liver or kidney cancer.

The DNA for the CDR3 is TGTGCCAGCAGCTACCAACGGGACACCTCCTACGAGCAGTACTTC. Encoded protein: CASSYQRDTSYEQYF. The V gene is TRBV7-9, the J gene TRBJ2-7; D might be TRBD1 (6 bases). Germline V gene data show CDR1 as SEHNR and CDR2 as FQNEAQ (reference sequence). V was shortened by 4 bases and J by 0 bases, with 13 bases between the two germline ends. The CDR3 runs 15 residues. Looking up the rest from reference TRBV7-9 and TRBJ2-7 gives the full variable domain: DTGVSQNPRHKITKRGQNVTFRCDPISEHNRLYWYRQTLGQGPEFLTYFQNEAQLEKSRLLSDRFSAERPKGSFSTLEIQRTEQGDSAMYLCASSYQRDTSYEQYFGPGTRLTVT.

The chain carries TRBV14 and TRBJ2-7; tentatively, D is TRBD1 (6 bases). The CDR3 totals 15 residues. Looked up from germline, CDR1 is SGHDN and CDR2 is FVKESK. Trimming took 2 bases from V and 1 from J, leaving 12 bases between them. The chain's CDR3 is CASSQPGTPSYEQYF. CDR3 nucleotides: TGTGCCAGCAGCCAACCGGGGACACCTTCCTACGAGCAGTACTTC.

V is TRBV25-1 and J is TRBJ2-3; 9 nucleotides align to TRBD2. Trimming at V came to 5 bases and at J to 7 bases, leaving 13 bases not matched to a gene. The CDR3 has 16 amino acids. Germline V gene data show CDR1 as MGHDK and CDR2 as SYGVNS. The CDR3 sequence: CASSPGTSLSMNTQYF. The DNA for the CDR3 is TGTGCCAGCAGTCCCGGGACTAGCCTCTCCATGAATACGCAGTATTTT.

This chain uses TRBV11-2 with TRBJ1-2; D is ambiguous. Trimming cost V 5 bases and J 0 bases, with 4 bases left between them. Looked up from germline, CDR1 is SGHAT and CDR2 is FQNNGV. This CDR3 contains 12 residues. The CDR3 region has the DNA TGTGCCAGCAGCCCTGCTAACTATGGCTACACCTTC. Its protein product is CASSPANYGYTF.

This sequence joins TRBV4-2 and TRBJ2-7, with unresolved D. This CDR3 contains 14 residues. Deletions cut 1 base from V and 2 bases from J, with 9 bases between. Germline loops: CDR1 LGHNA, CDR2 YNFKEQ. CDR3 region: CASSQARLTYEQYF. CDR3 DNA: TGTGCCAGCAGCCAAGCCCGCCTTACCTACGAGCAGTACTTC.

V gene TRBV7-2 combines with J gene TRBJ2-5, with D possibly TRBD1 on 6 matching bases. TRBJ2-7 explains the end of the DNA better; the J call may be wrong. Per germline, CDR1 SGHTA and CDR2 FQGNSA. CDR3 length: 15 residues. The CDR3 loop is CASSLVRQVTYEQYF. CDR3 coding DNA: TGTGCCAGCAGCTTAGTGAGACAGGTTACCTACGAGCAGTACTTC.

The V call is TRBV27, the J call TRBJ1-2, with D maybe TRBD1 (6 bases). V lost 3 bases to trimming and J lost 2 bases, with 10 bases between them. Germline-derived CDR1 and CDR2 are MNHEY and SMNVEV (reference sequence). CDR3 length: 14 amino acids. The CDR3 nucleotides are TGTGCCAGCAGTTTGGGTCAGGGGAACTATGGCTACACCTTC. This encodes CASSLGQGNYGYTF.

V gene TRBV30 combines with J gene TRBJ2-1, with TRBD2 matching over 9 bases. The CDR3 has 15 residues. The V and J ends lost 0 bases and 5 bases, in that order; junction bases with no gene match: 5. Germline lookup yields CDR1 GTSNPN and CDR2 SVGIG (reference sequence). CDR3 amino acids: CAWSVVSGGHNEQFF. The CDR3 bases are TGTGCCTGGAGTGTAGTGAGCGGGGGGCACAATGAGCAGTTCTTC.

The chain uses TRBV4-1 and TRBJ1-1; D gene unclear. CDR1 MGHRA and CDR2 YSYEKL come from the germline V gene. CDR3 size: 16 residues. The V end lost 1 base, the J end lost 1 base, and 13 bases lay between the germline ends. CDR3: CASSQGPTAGNTEAFF. The CDR3 DNA sequence: TGCGCCAGCAGCCAAGGGCCGACGGCTGGGAACACTGAAGCTTTCTTT.

The chain has TRBV7-2 and TRBJ2-5; tentatively, D is TRBD2 (6 bases). CDR3 length: 13 residues. Germline CDR1 is SGHTA and CDR2 is FQGNSA. V dropped 3 bases and J dropped 4 bases, with 9 bases sitting between them. CDR3 nucleotide sequence: TGTGCCAGCAGCTTCCAGGGAGGAGAGACCCAGTACTTC. Protein sequence: CASSFQGGETQYF.

The rearrangement joins TRBV19 to TRBJ1-5, with D unclear. In germline, CDR1 is LNHDA, CDR2 SQIVND (reference sequence). Trimming took off 2 bases at V and 5 bases at J, with 10 bases between the two ends. CDR3 length equals 14 residues. The chain's CDR3 is CASSIIGRDQPQHF. In nucleotides, the CDR3 is TGTGCCAGTAGTATAATAGGACGAGATCAGCCCCAGCATTTT.

The genes are TRBV6-5 and TRBJ2-3; D is unclear. V lost 6 bases to trimming and J lost 5 bases, with 18 bases between them. Germline CDR1 and CDR2: MNHEY and SVGAGI. The CDR3 has 15 amino acids. The DNA of the CDR3 is TGTGCCAGCAGCCAGACCAAACACCTAGGAGATACGCAGTATTTT. Translation: CASSQTKHLGDTQYF.

The V gene is TRBV5-6, the J gene TRBJ1-5; no clear D. The CDR3 is made up of 14 amino acids. The V end was cut by 4 bases, the J end by 4 bases, with 12 bases between. Per the germline V gene, CDR1 is SGHDT and CDR2 is YYEEEE. In DNA, the CDR3 is TGTGCCAGCAGCAAGCTGACGGAGAATCAGCCCCAGCATTTT. It yields the protein CASSKLTENQPQHF.

The chain is built from TRBV4-3 and TRBJ2-5; perhaps TRBD2 as D (6 bases). V lost 3 bases, J lost 2 bases, and 10 bases lay in between. This CDR3 region has 14 residues. Germline values: CDR1 LGHNA, CDR2 YSLEER. DNA for the CDR3: TGCGCCAGCAGCCACGGGACTGGGCAAGAGACCCAGTACTTC. It specifies CASSHGTGQETQYF.

V is TRBV19 and J is TRBJ2-2; weak D call: TRBD1 (5 bases). Trimming took off 10 bases at V and 7 bases at J, with 10 bases between the two ends. Germline V gene sequence: CDR1 LNHDA, CDR2 SQIVND (reference sequence). The CDR3 is 11 amino acids. The CDR3: CATRQYGELFF. The CDR3 coding sequence is TGTGCCACCAGACAGTACGGGGAGCTGTTTTTT.

The chain recombines TRBV9 with TRBJ2-3; 8 bases align to TRBD2. V gave up 5 bases and J gave up 4 bases; unmatched junction bases: 15. This CDR3 contains 17 residues. Per germline, CDR1 SGDLS and CDR2 YYNGEE. DNA of the CDR3: TGTGCCAGCAGTGGGTCAACCGGGACTAGTACGTCAGATACGCAGTATTTT. It codes for CASSGSTGTSTSDTQYF.

The chain recombines TRBV2 with TRBJ2-1, with unresolved D. The V gene's germline CDR1 is SNHLY and CDR2 FYNNEI. This CDR3 has 12 residues. Trimming pared 1 base from V and 6 bases from J, leaving 4 bases between. The CDR3 loop reads CASSEEVNEQFF. CDR3 nucleotide sequence: TGTGCCAGCAGTGAAGAGGTCAATGAGCAGTTCTTC.

CDR3 sequence: CASSQAGTGLNEKLFF. The CDR3 DNA sequence: TGTGCCAGCAGCCAGGCCGGGACAGGGCTTAATGAAAAACTGTTTTTT. The V call is TRBV14, the J call TRBJ1-4; TRBD1 aligns across 9 bases. The germline V gene encodes CDR1 SGHDN and CDR2 FVKESK. The CDR3 consists of 16 residues. Trimming at V came to 3 bases and at J to 4 bases, leaving 6 bases not matched to a gene.

J is TRBJ2-5 and V is TRBV27, with TRBD2 identical over 12 bases. Per the germline V gene, CDR1 is MNHEY and CDR2 is SMNVEV (reference sequence). The CDR3 is 17 amino acids. The V gene end was trimmed by 5 bases and the J gene end by 6 bases; junction bases not matched to a gene: 13. For the CDR3, the DNA is TGTGCCAGCAGTGACCCCCCTAGCGGGGGGGGCCCAAAGACCCAGTACTTC. It is translated as CASSDPPSGGGPKTQYF.

The chain has TRBV7-2 and TRBJ1-2; D is unresolved. V lost 5 bases to trimming and J lost 6 bases, with 10 bases between them. Germline V gene data show CDR1 as SGHTA and CDR2 as FQGNSA. The CDR3 totals 12 residues. DNA of the CDR3: TGTGCCAGCAGCGGAGAGACGGATGGCTACACCTTC. Its protein product is CASSGETDGYTF.

This sequence joins TRBV5-8 and TRBJ1-6, with a weak D call TRBD1 (5 bases). The germline gives CDR1 SGHTS, CDR2 YDEGEE. The V gene lost 2 bases and the J gene lost 0 bases, with 9 bases spanning the gap. This CDR3 spans 16 amino acids. The CDR3 region has the DNA TGTGCCAGCAGCTTCGGGGGGTTCTCCTATAATTCACCCCTCCACTTT. Amino acid sequence: CASSFGGFSYNSPLHF.